This is a list of T cell receptor beta chains from one sample in a study of blood T cell repertoires in COVID-19. Clones were read by immunoSEQ multiplex PCR, and TCRdb kept only the in-frame ones, dropping some. The sample has hundreds of thousands of clones; 70% to 90% are singletons. The specimen sequenced was peripheral blood. Receptors originate from a woman in her 70s with active or convalescent COVID-19. The CDR3 runs from the conserved cysteine through the conserved F or W. The D gene is left open where the match is weak. Clone size, where shown, is once, few, many, or a class for clones that have expanded.

D	J	size	V	DNA	CDR3
TRBD1	TRBJ1-1	.	TRBV11-2	TGTGCCAGCAGCCCACAGGGGGACACTGAAGCTTTCTTT	CASSPQGDTEAFF
.	TRBJ2-3	.	TRBV5-4	TGTGCCAGCAGCTTGGTAGGGAAGGGGCACACAGATACGCAGTATTTT	CASSLVGKGHTDTQYF
.	TRBJ1-2	.	TRBV18	TGTGCCAGCTCACCACCCCAGGGTGCCTATGGCTACACCTTC	CASSPPQGAYGYTF
.	TRBJ1-2	.	TRBV6-5	TGTGCCAGCAGTCTCCCGGGGGGTCTGGACTACACCTTC	CASSLPGGLDYTF
.	TRBJ1-2	.	TRBV5-1	TGCGCCAGCAGCTTGGACATCTACTATGGCTACACCTTC	CASSLDIYYGYTF
.	TRBJ2-7	.	TRBV5-1	TGCGCCAGCAGCCCGGGACATCCTTACGAGCAGTACTTC	CASSPGHPYEQYF
TRBD1	TRBJ2-5	few	TRBV6-5	TGTGCCAGCGACAGGGCTCGCCAAGAGACCCAGTACTTC	CASDRARQETQYF
.	TRBJ2-5	.	TRBV2	TGTGCCAGCAACCTTCTAACGGAGACCCAGTACTTC	CASNLLTETQYF
.	TRBJ1-1	few	TRBV28	TGTGCCAGCAGACGAGAAGGGGTGACTGAAGCTTTCTTT	CASRREGVTEAFF
.	TRBJ1-3	.	TRBV10-3	TGTGCCACCATCAGGGTTACGAATGGAAACACCATATATTTT	CATIRVTNGNTIYF
TRBD2	TRBJ2-1	.	TRBV7-6	TGTGCCAGCAGCTTAAGCGGGGGGAGGAACAATGAGCAGTTCTTC	CASSLSGGRNNEQFF
TRBD2	TRBJ2-1	.	TRBV5-1	TGCGCCAGCAGCCCCCGGACTAGCGGGATGGACAGTGAGCAGTTCTTC	CASSPRTSGMDSEQFF
TRBD2	TRBJ2-5	.	TRBV19	TGTGCCAGTAGTTCGGGGACTAGCGGAGAGACCCAGTACTTC	CASSSGTSGETQYF
TRBD1	TRBJ1-3	.	TRBV28	TGTGCCAGCAGCAGACCGGGACAGGCGGCTGGAAACACCATATATTTT	CASSRPGQAAGNTIYF
.	TRBJ2-7	.	TRBV9	TGTGCCAGCAGCGTAGCTGGAGGGATCGGTTCCTACGAGCAGTACTTC	CASSVAGGIGSYEQYF
.	TRBJ1-5	few	TRBV4-1	TGCGCCAGCAGCCGGCAGGCGGAAGGGGCCAATCAGCCCCAGCATTTT	CASSRQAEGANQPQHF
.	TRBJ2-5	.	TRBV10-3	TGTGCCAGCCGAGGACTAAAACAAGAGACCCAGTACTTC	CASRGLKQETQYF